The T cell receptor (beta chain) described here comes from a study of T cells in Graves' hyperthyroidism and ophthalmopathy. Overall study: The blood sample was taken at first diagnosis, before treatment began.

This clonotype was counted only a few times. The TCR beta CDR3 regions underwent amplification using RNA transcripts as the source. The TCR CDR3 was amplified in a first-round RT-PCR using the HTBI primer set. TCRdb reprocessed the multiplex PCR reads with MiXCR, giving one entry per CDR3 protein. The table records 500,000 or so distinct CDR3 sequences, 17% of them present only once. Germline assignment: CDR1 SGHDN and CDR2 FVKESK. This CDR3 spans 15 amino acids. Germline trimming cut 1 base from V and 5 bases from J; bases unmatched to any gene: 8. The sequenced material came from blood. The genes are TRBV14 and TRBJ2-7, with TRBD1 identical over 7 bases. The clonotype originates from a woman between 18 and 29 years old with Graves' ophthalmopathy. The CDR3 DNA is TGTGCCAGCAGCCAAGGGATAGGGGGCATCGACGAGCAGTACTTC. Protein: CASSQGIGGIDEQYF.